This T cell receptor beta chain derives from a study of blood T cell repertoires in COVID-19. TCRdb's table, derived via immunoSEQ multiplex PCR, lists solely in-frame clones and lacks some. The sample holds 250,000 or so clones, 80% to 95% seen once. This study enrolled people aged about 18 to 100 from about 24 US geographic areas. From germline, CDR1 is SGHDN and CDR2 FVKESK. Trimming shortened V by 4 bases and J by 9 bases, and 16 bases separated the two germline ends. The CDR3 is made up of 14 amino acids. The V gene is TRBV14, the J gene TRBJ2-1; D is uncertain. Sample: PBMCs or T cells enriched from blood (not recorded which). The TCR was taken from a man aged 40-49 years who had been exposed to COVID-19. Here the CDR3 DNA reads TGTGCCAGCAGCCTGTCTTGGAGTTCCAGTGAGCAGTTCTTC. Its translation is CASSLSWSSSEQFF.